This TCR beta chain was sequenced for a study of T cells after yellow fever vaccination. In this sample, this clonotype turned up many times. TCRdb re-derived calls from the 5' RACE reads in MiXCR, one entry per CDR3 protein. The table has fewer than 350,000 distinct CDR3 sequences, roughly 4.3% seen once. Germline values: CDR1 SGHDT, CDR2 YYEEEE. The CDR3 has 13 amino acids. Trimming removed 4 bases at V and 4 bases at J, with 11 bases between. This chain uses TRBV5-6 with TRBJ1-2; no definite D call. The origin of this receptor is a man aged 18 to 29 who received the YFV17D yellow fever vaccine. Sequencing was performed on PBMCs, taken 15 days after the yellow fever booster vaccination. CDR3 nucleotides: TGTGCCAGCAGCATCGGACGTCCCTATGGCTACACCTTC. It is translated as CASSIGRPYGYTF. Full variable domain (missing parts from reference TRBV5-6 and TRBJ1-2): DAGVTQSPTHLIKTRGQQVTLRCSPKSGHDTVSWYQQALGQGPQFIFQYYEEEERQRGNFPDRFSGHQFPNYSSELNVNALLLGDSALYLCASSIGRPYGYTFGSGTRLTVV.